This T cell receptor beta chain stems from a study of cytomegalovirus exposure and HLA in healthy donors. The ends lost 3 bases at V and 8 bases at J; junction bases unmatched: 2. This CDR3 has 15 residues. From germline, CDR1 is SGHTA and CDR2 FQGNSA. The PCR was carried out with 60 Vbeta primers and 13 Jbeta primers. Data came from immunoSEQ multiplex PCR; TCRdb stores just in-frame clones and leaves some out. The data show some 110,000 clones, 65% to 90% seen once. This chain joins TRBV7-2 and TRBJ2-3; 16 bases are a match to TRBD2. This sequence originates from a man aged 25-45 years in good health and CMV-seronegative. Source material: PBMCs. CDR3 sequence reads: CASSLGLAGGGTQYF. CDR3 sequence (DNA): TGTGCCAGCAGCTTGGGACTAGCGGGGGGGGGTACGCAGTATTTT.